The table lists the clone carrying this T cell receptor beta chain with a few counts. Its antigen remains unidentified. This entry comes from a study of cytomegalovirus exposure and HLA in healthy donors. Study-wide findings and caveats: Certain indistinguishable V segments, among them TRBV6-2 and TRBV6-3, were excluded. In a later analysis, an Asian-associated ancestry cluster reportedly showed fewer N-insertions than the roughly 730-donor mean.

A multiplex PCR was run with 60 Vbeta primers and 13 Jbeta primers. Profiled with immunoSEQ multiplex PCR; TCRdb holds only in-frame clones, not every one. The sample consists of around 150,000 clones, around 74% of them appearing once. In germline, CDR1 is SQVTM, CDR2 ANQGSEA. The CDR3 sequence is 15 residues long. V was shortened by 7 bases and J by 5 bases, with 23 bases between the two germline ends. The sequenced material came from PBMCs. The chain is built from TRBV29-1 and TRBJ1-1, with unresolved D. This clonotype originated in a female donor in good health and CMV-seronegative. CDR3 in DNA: TGCAGCGGGGTTCCCGCACCAGGCCGCGGGACTGAAGCTTTCTTT. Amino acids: CSGVPAPGRGTEAFF.